Listed below are T cell receptor beta chains from one sample, sequenced in a study of early T cells in non-severe SARS-CoV-2 infection. TCRdb used MiXCR to reprocess the 5' RACE reads, holding one entry per CDR3 protein. The sample consists of some 71,000 distinct CDR3 sequences, about 13% of them appearing once. The sample consisted of whole blood. These receptors were taken from an adult who was a healthcare worker with PCR-confirmed SARS-CoV-2 infection or an uninfected control (not recorded which). Both conserved end residues are part of each CDR3.

>TRBJ2-3|TRBV18
CASSSDRGSTDTQYF
>TRBJ2-3|TRBV7-2
CASSFGLAGNTDTQYF
>TRBJ2-6|TRBV11-2
CASSFQQFWGANVLTF
>TRBJ1-3|TRBV3-1
CASSHPDSRNTIYF
>TRBJ2-5|TRBV7-9
CASSLGSRGEETQYF
>TRBJ1-2|TRBV12-3/TRBV12-4
CASSTGQGGYGYTF
>TRBJ2-3|TRBV29-1
CSVVQGTDTQYF
>TRBJ2-5|TRBV6-1
CASSVRDHLQETQYF
>TRBJ2-4|TRBV4-1
CASSHGLRANIQYF
>TRBJ1-1|TRBV12-3/TRBV12-4
CASCWTGRGNTEAFF
>TRBJ2-5|TRBV14
CASSQPPRGVQETQYF
>TRBJ1-1|TRBV29-1
CSVAPVGTEAFF
>TRBJ2-3|TRBV29-1
CSVEAQGAPDTQYF
>TRBJ2-1|TRBV7-3
CASSPLAGGPDEQFF
>TRBJ2-2|TRBV7-6
CASSLVARGRNTGELFF
>TRBJ2-5|TRBV5-1
CASSSGGRGPQETQYF
>TRBJ2-5|TRBV7-2
CASSTRRAAQETQYF
>TRBJ2-3|TRBV3-1
CASSLGAADTQYF
>TRBJ2-3|TRBV6-2/TRBV6-3
CASRPWRGGRDTQYF
>TRBJ1-1|TRBV20-1
CSALLGLGNTEAFF
>TRBJ2-2|TRBV6-2/TRBV6-3
CASRTGTGHTGELFF
>TRBJ1-4|TRBV20-1
CSARDPDRAGEKLFF
>TRBJ2-7|TRBV6-1
CASKGEAYEQYF
>TRBJ1-4|TRBV7-9
CASSRLGQGAPNEKLFF
>TRBJ2-3|TRBV21-1
CASSTIIAGGPDTQYF
>TRBJ2-3|TRBV9
CASSTTGTSGITDTQYF
>TRBJ2-7|TRBV29-1
CSAQRRTGGDEQYF
>TRBJ2-3|TRBV19
CASMSRGVQRDTQYF
>TRBJ2-2|TRBV5-6
CASRSGTWDTGELFF
>TRBJ1-6|TRBV6-5
CASSYGTGGSPLHF
>TRBJ1-1|TRBV12-3/TRBV12-4
CASSLGPVNTEAFF
>TRBJ1-1|TRBV7-9
CASSQTGLMNTEAFF